This entry features one T cell receptor (beta chain) sequence. Antigen: not known. The repertoire was sequenced with immunoSEQ multiplex PCR; TCRdb's copy has only in-frame clones and lacks some. This sample has about 120,000 clones, with approximately 90% found just once. This specimen comes from a study of T cell responses to AZD1222 COVID-19 vaccine. Overall study context: Investigators merged groups given second doses at roughly 4 or roughly 12 weeks. General study points: Of spike-specific TCRs, nearly half reportedly target regions left unmutated in variants. Clonal diversity may have been underestimated in mostly white British donors.

The V end lost 6 bases, the J end lost 2 bases, and 7 bases lay between the germline ends. Germline V CDR1 and CDR2: MDHEN, SYDVKM. There are 12 residues in the CDR3. V usage is TRBV28 and J usage is TRBJ1-2; D gene ambiguous. This receptor was taken from an adult in good health. The sequences come from peripheral blood, collected on day 0 of AZD1222 vaccination. DNA for the CDR3: TGTGCCAGCAGGAGAGCGAACTATGGCTACACCTTC. Translated, it gives CASRRANYGYTF.